The 29 T cell receptor beta chains below were found in one sample sequenced in a study of blood T cell repertoires in COVID-19. The protocol was immunoSEQ multiplex PCR, while the TCRdb copy is restricted to in-frame clones and leaves out a portion. The repertoire consists of almost 400,000 clones, with around 87% occurring once and the leading ten covering 2.3%. Sequencing was done on a sample of peripheral blood. The receptor source for this set is a woman between 55 and 75 years old with COVID-19, enrolled during active disease.

The rearrangement links TRBV18 to TRBJ1-4; no clear D gene. The CDR3 consists of 17 residues. CDR1 and CDR2 (germline): KGHSH, LQKENI. With 3 bases removed from V and 0 bases from J, the gap between germline ends came to 14 bases. CDR3 sequence: CASSPRLSGSTNEKLFF. The CDR3 DNA is TGTGCCAGCTCACCCCGACTATCGGGGTCAACTAATGAAAAACTGTTTTTT. Full variable domain (remainder filled in from reference TRBV18 and TRBJ1-4): NAGVMQNPRHLVRRRGQEARLRCSPMKGHSHVYWYRQLPEEGLKFMVYLQKENIIDESGMPKERFSAEFPKEGPSILRIQQVVRGDSAAYFCASSPRLSGSTNEKLFFGSGTQLSVL.

The chain combines TRBV29-1 with TRBJ1-2; possible D gene TRBD1, 6 bases. V lost 2 bases to trimming and J lost 5 bases, with 9 bases between them. The CDR3 is made up of 12 amino acids. CDR1 is SQVTM, CDR2 ANQGSEA, per germline. As DNA, the CDR3 is TGCAGCGTTGAACGACAGGCATATGGCTACACCTTC. It translates to CSVERQAYGYTF. Using reference TRBV29-1 and TRBJ1-2 for the parts outside the CDR3, the full variable domain is SAVISQKPSRDICQRGTSLTIQCQVDSQVTMMFWYRQQPGQSLTLIATANQGSEATYESGFVIDKFPISRPNLTFSTLTVSNMSPEDSSIYLCSVERQAYGYTFGSGTRLTVV.

The CDR3, as DNA: TGTGCCAGCAGCTCCCGACAGGGAATCGCCTACGAGCAGTACTTC. It specifies CASSSRQGIAYEQYF. This chain uses TRBV7-8 with TRBJ2-7; the match to TRBD1 covers 7 bases. The germline CDR1 and CDR2 sequences are SGHVS and FQNEAQ. Trimming removed 4 bases from V and 2 bases from J; junction bases left unmatched: 8. The CDR3 sequence is 15 residues long. The full variable domain, completed using reference TRBV7-8 and TRBJ2-7, is GAGVSQSPRYKVAKRGQDVALRCDPISGHVSLFWYQQALGQGPEFLTYFQNEAQLDKSGLPSDRFFAERPEGSVSTLKIQRTQQEDSAVYLCASSSRQGIAYEQYFGPGTRLTVT.

The rearrangement joins TRBV3-1 (or the pseudogene TRBV3-2) to TRBJ2-2, with 7 bases aligning to TRBD2. V trimming: 1 base; J trimming: 1 base; junction bases outside the gene matches: 3. Looked up from germline, CDR1 is LGHDT and CDR2 is YNNKEL (reference sequence). The CDR3 covers 16 residues. CDR3 protein: CASSQGGRGNTGELFF. As DNA, the CDR3 is TGTGCCAGCAGCCAAGGGGGGAGGGGGAACACCGGGGAGCTGTTTTTT.

This chain links TRBV2 with TRBJ2-3; 9 positions agree with TRBD2. The length of the CDR3 is 16 residues. Germline trimming cut 6 bases from V and 2 bases from J; bases unmatched to any gene: 9. Germline CDR1 SNHLY, CDR2 FYNNEI. DNA for the CDR3: TGTGCCAGCAGGACGGAGCGGGGGGTAGACACAGATACGCAGTATTTT. This sequence encodes CASRTERGVDTDTQYF.

The rearrangement uses TRBV19 and TRBJ2-3; 9 nucleotides line up with TRBD1. The CDR3 length is 16 residues. V shed 1 base and J 5 bases; nucleotides not matched to a gene: 7. In germline, CDR1 is LNHDA, CDR2 SQIVND (reference sequence). The CDR3 nucleotides are TGTGCCAGTAGTATAGGGGCGGGACAGGGCAGAGATACGCAGTATTTT. Protein product: CASSIGAGQGRDTQYF.

The chain joins TRBV6-2 or TRBV6-3 to TRBJ2-5; 9 positions agree with TRBD1. Germline CDR1 MNHEY, CDR2 SVGEGT. Trimming at V came to 5 bases and at J to 5 bases, leaving 9 bases not matched to a gene. The CDR3 totals 15 residues. CDR3 protein: CASSAGQGISETQYF. In DNA, the CDR3 is TGTGCCAGCAGTGCGGGACAGGGAATATCGGAGACCCAGTACTTC.

This chain links TRBV5-1 with TRBJ2-3; TRBD2 matches 8 bases. This CDR3 region has 15 residues. J gave up 5 bases and V 0 bases, and 5 bases lay outside the gene matches. Germline loops: CDR1 SGHRS, CDR2 YFSETQ. Written as DNA, the CDR3 is TGCGCCAGCAGCTTGGCCGGGACTAGAAAAGATACGCAGTATTTT. It is translated as CASSLAGTRKDTQYF.

The chain is built from TRBV6-5 and TRBJ1-1; D may be TRBD1 (5 bases). Between the trimmed V and J ends, which lost 0 bases and 11 bases, there was a span of 13 bases. Germline CDR1 reads MNHEY; CDR2 reads SVGAGI. There are 13 residues in the CDR3. The CDR3 nucleotides read TGTGCCAGCAGTTACTCGCCAGGGTTCGAGGCTTTCTTT. It is translated as CASSYSPGFEAFF.

The chain couples TRBV24-1 to TRBJ2-7; the D gene is possibly TRBD2 (7 bases). This CDR3 has 14 residues. Germline V gives CDR1 KGHDR, CDR2 SFDVKD. Trimming removed 8 bases from V and 2 bases from J, with 15 bases in between. CDR3 region: CATKGGRGPYEQYF. The DNA for the CDR3 is TGTGCCACCAAGGGGGGGAGGGGTCCCTACGAGCAGTACTTC.

V usage is TRBV4-1 and J usage is TRBJ2-1, with 8 bases matching TRBD2. This CDR3 is built from 14 residues. The trim removed 4 bases at V and 7 bases at J, leaving 6 bases unmatched. In germline, CDR1 is MGHRA, CDR2 YSYEKL. The CDR3, as DNA: TGCGCCAGCAGCCTTGGACTAGCAGCTAATGAGCAGTTCTTC. As protein: CASSLGLAANEQFF.

V gene TRBV3-1 (or the pseudogene TRBV3-2) combines with J gene TRBJ2-3; 8 bases agree with TRBD1. Germline V CDR1 and CDR2: LGHDT, YNNKEL (reference sequence). The CDR3 is made up of 12 amino acids. The ends lost 6 bases at V and 5 bases at J; junction bases unmatched: 1. The CDR3 DNA follows: TGTGCCAGCAGTACAGGGGGAGATACGCAGTATTTT. Amino acids: CASSTGGDTQYF.

The CDR3 spells CASSFGAPFNEQFF. The CDR3 nucleotides are TGCGCCAGCAGCTTTGGGGCGCCCTTCAATGAGCAGTTCTTC. This chain uses TRBV5-1 with TRBJ2-1, with TRBD1 as a possible D gene (5 bases). Trimming shortened V by 2 bases and J by 6 bases, and 12 bases separated the two germline ends. Germline loops: CDR1 SGHRS, CDR2 YFSETQ. The CDR3 has 14 residues.

This clone was found a few times. The V and J genes are TRBV7-3 and TRBJ2-5, with 10 bases aligning to TRBD1. Germline V gene lookup returns CDR1 SGHTA and CDR2 FQGTGA. The CDR3 spans 15 residues. V gave up 5 bases and J gave up 5 bases; unmatched junction bases: 8. The CDR3 spells CASSPSGTGVETQYF. The CDR3, as DNA: TGTGCCAGCAGCCCCTCCGGGACAGGGGTCGAGACCCAGTACTTC.

The V gene is TRBV19, the J gene TRBJ1-1; 11 bases map to TRBD1. With V trimmed by 5 bases and J by 9 bases, 11 bases remained unmatched. The CDR3 runs to 15 residues. CDR1 is LNHDA, CDR2 SQIVND, per germline (reference sequence). The CDR3 here is CASSLRTGGITKAFF. In DNA form, the CDR3 reads TGTGCCAGTAGTTTACGGACAGGGGGCATAACTAAAGCTTTCTTT. Full variable domain (remainder filled in from reference TRBV19 and TRBJ1-1): DGGITQSPKYLFRKEGQNVTLSCEQNLNHDAMYWYRQDPGQGLRLIYYSQIVNDFQKGDIAEGYSVSREKKESFPLTVTSAQKNPTAFYLCASSLRTGGITKAFFGQGTRLTVV.

The chain has TRBV14 and TRBJ2-7; tentatively, D is TRBD2 (6 bases). Trimming pared 5 bases from V and 4 bases from J, leaving 24 bases between. Germline V gene lookup returns CDR1 SGHDN and CDR2 FVKESK. The CDR3 has 17 residues. The CDR3 nucleotides are TGTGCCAGCAGCGGAAGTGGAGGGTTGACGGCTCCGTACGAGCAGTACTTC. It is translated as CASSGSGGLTAPYEQYF.

This clone has only one observation. The CDR3 nucleotides read TGTGCCAGCAGCCCAACATGGACTAGCACAGATACGCAGTATTTT. This codes for CASSPTWTSTDTQYF. This rearrangement joins TRBV28 to TRBJ2-3; maybe TRBD2 (5 bases). This CDR3 is built from 15 residues. Germline-derived CDR1 and CDR2 are MDHEN and SYDVKM. V lost 6 bases to trimming and J lost 0 bases, with 13 bases between them.

The V and J genes are TRBV7-2 and TRBJ2-2, with D unclear. Per the germline V gene, CDR1 is SGHTA and CDR2 is FQGNSA. Between the trimmed V and J ends, which lost 3 bases and 2 bases, there was a span of 10 bases. This CDR3 is 15 amino acids long. CDR3 region: CASSLNTENTGELFF. The DNA for the CDR3 is TGTGCCAGCAGCTTGAATACTGAAAACACCGGGGAGCTGTTTTTT. Full variable domain (rest looked up from reference TRBV7-2 and TRBJ2-2): GAGVSQSPSNKVTEKGKDVELRCDPISGHTALYWYRQSLGQGLEFLIYFQGNSAPDKSGLPSDRFSAERTGGSVSTLTIQRTQQEDSAVYLCASSLNTENTGELFFGEGSRLTVL.

V usage is TRBV12-5 and J usage is TRBJ1-1, with 7 bases that match TRBD1. The CDR3 contains 13 residues. From germline, CDR1 is LGHNT and CDR2 FRNRAP. V gave up 0 bases and J gave up 6 bases; unmatched junction bases: 1. The CDR3 bases are TGTGCTAGTGGTTTGGTGGGGACAGCTGAAGCTTTCTTT. Amino acids: CASGLVGTAEAFF.

The V gene is TRBV5-8, the J gene TRBJ1-5; 8 bases map to TRBD1. The CDR3 is 17 amino acids. The germline V gene has CDR1 SGHTS and CDR2 YDEGEE. Trimming removed 0 bases from V and 2 bases from J; junction bases left unmatched: 7. The chain's CDR3 is CASSLEQGVGGNQPQHF. Here the CDR3 DNA reads TGTGCCAGCAGCTTGGAACAGGGGGTGGGTGGCAATCAGCCCCAGCATTTT.

This clone was recorded once. The genes are TRBV5-1 and TRBJ2-3, with 10 bases that match TRBD1. Per the germline V gene, CDR1 is SGHRS and CDR2 is YFSETQ. Trimming took 6 bases from V and 5 from J; bases not matched to a gene: 6. The CDR3 runs to 14 residues. CDR3 sequence: CASTFGTGEDTQYF. CDR3 nucleotide sequence: TGCGCCAGCACCTTCGGGACAGGGGAAGATACGCAGTATTTT.

The V call is TRBV19, the J call TRBJ1-1; 7 bases agree with TRBD1. Germline CDR1 LNHDA, CDR2 SQIVND (reference sequence). The CDR3 has 14 residues. Trimming took 9 bases from V and 2 from J; bases not matched to a gene: 9. CDR3 sequence reads: CASHRDRQNTEAFF. DNA of the CDR3: TGTGCCAGCCACCGGGACAGACAAAACACTGAAGCTTTCTTT.

In its sample, this clone was seen once. The V gene is TRBV29-1, the J gene TRBJ1-2; 7 bases map to TRBD1. The CDR3 runs to 14 residues. Per the germline V gene, CDR1 is SQVTM and CDR2 is ANQGSEA. V lost 2 bases, J lost 3 bases, and 6 bases stayed unmatched. The CDR3 bases are TGCAGCGTTGAACGGGACAGCTGGGACTATGGCTACACCTTC. It codes for CSVERDSWDYGYTF. The full variable domain, rest sourced from reference TRBV29-1 and TRBJ1-2, is SAVISQKPSRDICQRGTSLTIQCQVDSQVTMMFWYRQQPGQSLTLIATANQGSEATYESGFVIDKFPISRPNLTFSTLTVSNMSPEDSSIYLCSVERDSWDYGYTFGSGTRLTVV.

This clone was counted a single time. V usage is TRBV6-5 and J usage is TRBJ1-3; TRBD1 matches at 8 bases. The CDR3 runs 16 residues. V was clipped by 2 bases and J by 0 bases; unmatched bases: 3. Germline CDR1 MNHEY, CDR2 SVGAGI. CDR3 nucleotide sequence: TGTGCCAGCAGTTACGGGACAGGATCCTCTGGAAACACCATATATTTT. Residues: CASSYGTGSSGNTIYF.

The rearrangement uses TRBV7-2 and TRBJ2-5, with 10 bases lining up with TRBD2. The CDR3 totals 17 residues. Germline CDR1 reads SGHTA; CDR2 reads FQGNSA. V gave up 2 bases and J gave up 3 bases; unmatched junction bases: 9. The CDR3 DNA is TGTGCCAGCAGCTTATCCGGCCTAGCGGGGGCCAAAGAGACCCAGTACTTC. Its translation is CASSLSGLAGAKETQYF.

The V gene is TRBV28, the J gene TRBJ1-1, with a possible D match to TRBD1 (5 bases). CDR1 is MDHEN, CDR2 SYDVKM, per germline. This CDR3 has 14 residues. CDR3 in amino acids: CAAGGVGLNTEAFF. The CDR3 nucleotides are TGTGCGGCGGGAGGGGTTGGGTTGAACACTGAAGCTTTCTTT.

The J gene is TRBJ2-7, the V gene TRBV2, with 8 bases that match TRBD1. V was clipped by 6 bases and J by 3 bases; unmatched bases: 4. There are 13 residues in the CDR3. Germline CDR1 and CDR2: SNHLY and FYNNEI. The CDR3 protein is CASRAGTGYEQYF. The DNA for the CDR3 is TGTGCCAGCAGGGCAGGGACAGGCTACGAGCAGTACTTC.

V is TRBV5-1 and J is TRBJ1-5, with 11 bases that match TRBD1. Trimming removed 4 bases from V and 6 bases from J; junction bases left unmatched: 6. The CDR3 length is 15 residues. Germline-derived CDR1 and CDR2 are SGHRS and YFSETQ. The CDR3 protein is CASSMGTGGGQPQHF. The CDR3 bases are TGCGCCAGCAGCATGGGGACAGGGGGAGGTCAGCCCCAGCATTTT.

The rearrangement links TRBV2 to TRBJ2-3; a possible D gene is TRBD1 (6 bases). The CDR3 has 16 residues. Trimming took off 2 bases at V and 6 bases at J, with 18 bases between the two ends. Germline V CDR1 and CDR2: SNHLY, FYNNEI. The CDR3 DNA reads as TGTGCCAGCAGTGAAAGGGGACACACTGGCTGGGATACGCAGTATTTT. As protein: CASSERGHTGWDTQYF.